This TCR beta chain was found in a study of regulatory T cells in long-lasting Graves disease. Study-wide results and limits: TRBV28, TRBJ1-2 and TRBJ2-5 emerged as the favored segments in persistent disease.

Germline loops: CDR1 MNHEY, CDR2 SMNVEV (reference sequence). Trimming removed 4 bases at V and 6 bases at J, with 13 bases between. The CDR3 is 14 amino acids. Relying on iRepertoire HTBI primers and Arm-PCR of CDR3 regions, the team built TCR beta libraries. TCRdb reanalysed the multiplex PCR reads using MiXCR and keeps one entry per CDR3 protein. This sample has some 350,000 distinct CDR3 sequences; about a sixth occur once, and the top ten carry 20% to 25%. Regarding time point: newly diagnosed GD, antithyroid drugs for less than 3 months. From PBMCs, RNA was extracted and then used to make the TCR library. An endocrinology unit in Xi'an, China, supplied the patients. Remarks on this clonotype: What it binds is unknown.

These data were likewise used in another study, on T cells in Graves' hyperthyroidism and ophthalmopathy. That paper adds: Diagnosis rested on symptoms, serum thyroxine and TRAb, thyroid ultrasound, and orbital computed tomography. Blood also held most thyroid clonotypes expanded beyond 0.001.

J is TRBJ1-5 and V is TRBV27; maybe TRBD1 (5 bases). Specimen: peripheral blood mononuclear cells (PBMCs), collected at new diagnosis, from a patient treated with antithyroid drugs. This clonotype originated in a woman under 30 with Graves disease. For the CDR3, the DNA is TGTGCCAGCAGTTCCCGGGGCTCTATTCAGCCCCAGCATTTT. Its translation is CASSSRGSIQPQHF.